This T cell receptor beta chain was recorded in a study of shared clonotypes between healthy human individuals. Study-wide context: Participating donors consisted of two women and a few men aged 18 to 49.

Profiling relied on immunoSEQ multiplex PCR, and the TCRdb table lists in-frame clones only, not all of them. The sample records nearly 1,000,000 clones, around 80% being singletons. Memory CD4+ cells were the fraction left after CD45RA+ naive selection. The CDR3 is 16 amino acids. CDR1 and CDR2 from the germline V gene are LNHNV and YYDKDF (reference sequence). Trimming cost V 2 bases and J 2 bases; bases outside gene matches: 5. This chain joins TRBV15 and TRBJ1-5, with 8 bases matching TRBD1. Input material: memory CD4+ T cells sorted from blood. As for subset: CD45RA-negative fraction. The receptor comes from a man between 18 and 35 years old in good health. CDR3 sequence reads: CATSRRTGTGNQPQHF. The CDR3 DNA reads TGTGCCACCAGCAGAAGGACAGGGACTGGCAATCAGCCCCAGCATTTT.